This TCR beta chain was identified during a study of OX40 agonist ivuxolimab in advanced cancers. The overall study: The dose-escalation cohort was roughly 84% male, with a mean age of 60 years, ranging about 23 to 90. Partial response was recorded in three patients: one hepatocellular carcinoma and two cutaneous melanoma cases.

Enrollment shut out patients with autoimmune disease history or systemic immunosuppression. Study conclusions and caveats: The study did not work out the antigen specificity of the expanded peripheral T cells.

Libraries were prepared by immunoSEQ multiplex PCR; TCRdb keeps only in-frame clonotypes and omits some of them. Here the sample spans tens of thousands of clones, about 89% being singletons. With regard to this clone: Its antigen is not known.

This CDR3 region has 12 residues. CDR1 and CDR2 (germline): MNHEY, SMNVEV (reference sequence). V gave up 4 bases and J gave up 5 bases, with 7 bases separating them. Material: CD4+ or CD8+ T cells sorted from blood, obtained in a trial of the OX40 agonist ivuxolimab. This sequence was found in an adult with an advanced solid tumor such as melanoma, head and neck, liver or kidney cancer. The gene calls are TRBV27 and TRBJ2-3; D gene uncertain. The CDR3 DNA reads TGTGCCAGCAGTTCACGCTTAGATACGCAGTATTTT. Protein: CASSSRLDTQYF.